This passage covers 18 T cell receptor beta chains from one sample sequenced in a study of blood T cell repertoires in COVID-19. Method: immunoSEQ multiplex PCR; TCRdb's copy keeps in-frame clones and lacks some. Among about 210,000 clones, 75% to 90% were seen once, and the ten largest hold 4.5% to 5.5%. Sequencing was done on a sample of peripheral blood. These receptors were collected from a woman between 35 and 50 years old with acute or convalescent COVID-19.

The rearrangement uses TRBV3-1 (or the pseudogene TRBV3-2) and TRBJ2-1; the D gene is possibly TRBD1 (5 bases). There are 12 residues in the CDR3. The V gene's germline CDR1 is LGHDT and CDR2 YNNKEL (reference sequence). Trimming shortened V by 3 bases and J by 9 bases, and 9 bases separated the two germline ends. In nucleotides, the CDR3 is TGTGCCAGCAGCCAGGCCCAGGGTGAGCAGTTCTTC. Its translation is CASSQAQGEQFF.

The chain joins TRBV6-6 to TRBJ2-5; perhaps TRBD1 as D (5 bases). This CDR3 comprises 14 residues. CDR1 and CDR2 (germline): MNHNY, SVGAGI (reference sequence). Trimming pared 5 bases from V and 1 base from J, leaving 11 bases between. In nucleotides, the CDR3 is TGTGCCAGCAGTCTGACAGCAAGCCAAGAGACCCAGTACTTC. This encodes CASSLTASQETQYF.

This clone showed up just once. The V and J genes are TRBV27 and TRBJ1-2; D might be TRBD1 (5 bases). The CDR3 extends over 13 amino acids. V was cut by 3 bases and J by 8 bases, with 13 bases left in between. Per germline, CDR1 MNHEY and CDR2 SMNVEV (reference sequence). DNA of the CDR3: TGTGCCAGCAGTTTCGTAGGGGCGGGGGGCTACACCTTC. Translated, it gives CASSFVGAGGYTF.

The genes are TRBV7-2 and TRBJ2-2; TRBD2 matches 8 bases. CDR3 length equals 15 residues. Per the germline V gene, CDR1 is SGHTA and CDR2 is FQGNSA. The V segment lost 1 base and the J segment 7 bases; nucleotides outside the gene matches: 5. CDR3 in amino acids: CASSLVTSEGGELFF. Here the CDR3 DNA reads TGTGCCAGCAGCTTAGTGACTAGCGAGGGCGGGGAGCTGTTTTTT.

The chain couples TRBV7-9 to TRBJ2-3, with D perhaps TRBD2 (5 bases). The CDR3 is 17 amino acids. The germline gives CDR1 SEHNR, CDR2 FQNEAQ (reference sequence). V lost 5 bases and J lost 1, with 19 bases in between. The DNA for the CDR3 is TGTGCCAGCAGCCAACCTGACTCCGACGGGGGCACAGATACGCAGTATTTT. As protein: CASSQPDSDGGTDTQYF.

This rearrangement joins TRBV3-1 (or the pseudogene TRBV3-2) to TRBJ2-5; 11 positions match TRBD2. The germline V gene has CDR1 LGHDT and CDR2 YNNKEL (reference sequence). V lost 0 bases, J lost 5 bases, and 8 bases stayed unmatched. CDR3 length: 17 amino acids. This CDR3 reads CASSQDSSGGVGETQYF. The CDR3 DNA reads TGTGCCAGCAGCCAAGATAGTAGCGGGGGGGTTGGGGAGACCCAGTACTTC.

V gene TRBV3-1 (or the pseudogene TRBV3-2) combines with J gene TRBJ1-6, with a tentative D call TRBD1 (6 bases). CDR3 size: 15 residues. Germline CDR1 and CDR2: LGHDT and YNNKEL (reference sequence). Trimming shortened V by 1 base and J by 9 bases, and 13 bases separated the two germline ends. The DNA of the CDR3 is TGTGCCAGCAGCCAAGTCGTGACAGGTAGTTCACCCCTCCACTTT. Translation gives CASSQVVTGSSPLHF.

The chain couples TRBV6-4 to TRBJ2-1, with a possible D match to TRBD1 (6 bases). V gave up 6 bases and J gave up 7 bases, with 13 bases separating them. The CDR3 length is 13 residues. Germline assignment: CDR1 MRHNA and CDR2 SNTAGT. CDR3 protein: CASSFYTGNEQFF. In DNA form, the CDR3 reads TGTGCCAGCAGCTTCTATACAGGGAATGAGCAGTTCTTC.

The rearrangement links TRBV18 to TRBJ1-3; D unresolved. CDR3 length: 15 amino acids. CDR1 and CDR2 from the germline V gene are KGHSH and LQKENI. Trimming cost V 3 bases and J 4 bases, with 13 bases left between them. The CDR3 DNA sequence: TGTGCCAGCTCACCCTATCGGACGGGGGGAAACACCATATATTTT. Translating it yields CASSPYRTGGNTIYF.

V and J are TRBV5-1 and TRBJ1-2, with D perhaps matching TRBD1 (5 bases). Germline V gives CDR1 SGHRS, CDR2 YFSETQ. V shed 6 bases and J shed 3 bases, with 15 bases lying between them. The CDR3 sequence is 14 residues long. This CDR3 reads CASTPDRAYYGYTF. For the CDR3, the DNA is TGCGCCAGCACCCCTGACAGAGCTTACTATGGCTACACCTTC.

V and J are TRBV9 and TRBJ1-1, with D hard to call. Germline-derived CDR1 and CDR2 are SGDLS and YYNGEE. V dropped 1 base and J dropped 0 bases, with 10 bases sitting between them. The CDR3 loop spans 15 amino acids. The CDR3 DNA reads TGTGCCAGCAGCGTAAAGCCCGTTTTGAACACTGAAGCTTTCTTT. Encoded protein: CASSVKPVLNTEAFF.

The CDR3 reads CASSSKSGGRNTEAFF. Here the CDR3 DNA reads TGTGCCAGCAGCTCAAAGTCCGGGGGGCGGAACACTGAAGCTTTCTTT. This chain links TRBV7-2 with TRBJ1-1, with a tentative D call TRBD1 (6 bases). The CDR3 has 16 amino acids. Germline V gene sequence: CDR1 SGHTA, CDR2 FQGNSA. Trimming removed 4 bases from V and 1 base from J, with 16 bases in between.

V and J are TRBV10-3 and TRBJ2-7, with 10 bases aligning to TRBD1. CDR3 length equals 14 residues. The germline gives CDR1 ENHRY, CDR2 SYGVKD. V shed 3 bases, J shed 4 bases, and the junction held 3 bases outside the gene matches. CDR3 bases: TGTGCCATCAGTGAACCGGGACAGGGGTACGAGCAGTACGTC. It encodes CAISEPGQGYEQYV.

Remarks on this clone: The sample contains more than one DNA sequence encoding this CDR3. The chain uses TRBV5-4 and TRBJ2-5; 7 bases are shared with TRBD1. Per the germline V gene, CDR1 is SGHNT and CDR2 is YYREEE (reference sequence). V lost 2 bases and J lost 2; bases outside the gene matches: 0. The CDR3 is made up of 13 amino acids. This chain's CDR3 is CASSFRGQETQYF. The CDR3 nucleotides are TGTGCCAGCAGCTTCAGGGGGCAAGAGACCCAGTACTTC.

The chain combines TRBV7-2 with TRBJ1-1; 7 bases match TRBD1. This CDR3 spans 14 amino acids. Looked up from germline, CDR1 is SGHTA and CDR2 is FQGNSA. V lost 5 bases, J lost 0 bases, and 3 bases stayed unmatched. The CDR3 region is CASSRQGLNTEAFF. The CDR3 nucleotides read TGTGCCAGCAGCAGACAGGGTTTGAACACTGAAGCTTTCTTT.

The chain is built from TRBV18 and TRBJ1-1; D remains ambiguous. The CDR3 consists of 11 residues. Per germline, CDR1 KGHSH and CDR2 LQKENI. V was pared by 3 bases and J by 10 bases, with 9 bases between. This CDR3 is CASSPIGGAFF. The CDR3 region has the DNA TGTGCCAGCTCACCTATCGGAGGAGCTTTCTTT. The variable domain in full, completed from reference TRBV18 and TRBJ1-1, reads NAGVMQNPRHLVRRRGQEARLRCSPMKGHSHVYWYRQLPEEGLKFMVYLQKENIIDESGMPKERFSAEFPKEGPSILRIQQVVRGDSAAYFCASSPIGGAFFGQGTRLTVV.

This chain's CDR3 is CASSSTGWGNQPQHF. The DNA of the CDR3 is TGTGCCAGCAGTTCTACAGGGTGGGGCAATCAGCCCCAGCATTTT. This chain connects TRBV27 to TRBJ1-5; tentative D call: TRBD1 (6 bases). Germline CDR1 is MNHEY and CDR2 is SMNVEV (reference sequence). This CDR3 has 15 residues. Trimming took off 4 bases at V and 2 bases at J, with 12 bases between the two ends.

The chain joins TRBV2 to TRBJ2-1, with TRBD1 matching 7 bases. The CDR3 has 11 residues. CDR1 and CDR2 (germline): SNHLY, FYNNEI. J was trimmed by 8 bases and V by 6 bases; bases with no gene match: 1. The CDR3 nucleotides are TGTGCCAGCAGACAGGGGTATGAGCAGTTCTTC. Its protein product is CASRQGYEQFF.